These T cell receptor beta chains were read from a single sample in a study of control samples from healthy donors and cancer patients. Sequenced by immunoSEQ multiplex PCR; TCRdb stores in-frame clones only, minus some. Seen here are about 120,000 clones, more than 90% observed once, and the top ten hold less than 7%. The sequencing input was blood. The receptors originated from a man between 18 and 35 years old in good health. CDR3s include the opening cysteine and the closing phenylalanine or tryptophan. Fields, in order: J gene, clone size, V gene, D gene, CDR3 length, CDR3 DNA, CDR3 protein. D genes are given only for firm matches. Size values are once, few and many counts, or a class for expanded clones, and some rows have none.

J gene: TRBJ2-1; clone size: .; V gene: TRBV2; D gene: .; CDR3 length: 15; CDR3 DNA: TGTGCCAGCAGTAGACAGGGACTCTCCTACAATGAGCAGTTCTTC; CDR3 protein: CASSRQGLSYNEQFF
J gene: TRBJ2-2; clone size: once; V gene: TRBV5-6; D gene: .; CDR3 length: 14; CDR3 DNA: TGTGCCAGCAGCGCCACAGGGTACACCGGGGAGCTGTTTTTT; CDR3 protein: CASSATGYTGELFF
J gene: TRBJ2-3; clone size: .; V gene: TRBV5-1; D gene: .; CDR3 length: 15; CDR3 DNA: TGCGCCAGCAGCGATGGGACTGATTACACAGATACGCAGTATTTT; CDR3 protein: CASSDGTDYTDTQYF
J gene: TRBJ1-1; clone size: .; V gene: TRBV4-1; D gene: .; CDR3 length: 12; CDR3 DNA: TGCGCCAGCAGCGGCGAATCCAATGAAGCTTTCTTT; CDR3 protein: CASSGESNEAFF
J gene: TRBJ2-3; clone size: .; V gene: TRBV12-5; D gene: .; CDR3 length: 13; CDR3 DNA: TGTGCTAGTGGTTTGAACATAAGGGATACGCAGTATTTT; CDR3 protein: CASGLNIRDTQYF
J gene: TRBJ1-6; clone size: .; V gene: TRBV30; D gene: TRBD1; CDR3 length: 15; CDR3 DNA: TGTGCCTGGAGTGAGGGACAGGAGCTGAATTCACCCCTCCACTTT; CDR3 protein: CAWSEGQELNSPLHF
J gene: TRBJ1-1; clone size: few; V gene: TRBV10-3; D gene: .; CDR3 length: 14; CDR3 DNA: TGTGCCATCACCTACTCTCCAGGGGCCGCTGAAGCTTTCTTT; CDR3 protein: CAITYSPGAAEAFF
J gene: TRBJ2-5; clone size: .; V gene: TRBV6-1; D gene: .; CDR3 length: 14; CDR3 DNA: TGTGCCAGCAGTGAAGCGCACCCCGAGTTGACCCAGTACTTC; CDR3 protein: CASSEAHPELTQYF
J gene: TRBJ1-2; clone size: once; V gene: TRBV5-5; D gene: .; CDR3 length: 16; CDR3 DNA: TGTGCCAGCAGCTTCAGTAGTGGGTTCTCTGGCTATGGCTACACCTTC; CDR3 protein: CASSFSSGFSGYGYTF
J gene: TRBJ2-1; clone size: .; V gene: TRBV15; D gene: TRBD2; CDR3 length: 18; CDR3 DNA: TGTGCCACCAGCGGTCTAGCGGGGGGCTTTCTTCGGAGAAATGAGCAGTTCTTC; CDR3 protein: CATSGLAGGFLRRNEQFF
J gene: TRBJ2-1; clone size: .; V gene: TRBV6-6; D gene: .; CDR3 length: 14; CDR3 DNA: TGTGCCAGCAGTTACTCGAGGGGGTTAAATGAGCAGTTCTTC; CDR3 protein: CASSYSRGLNEQFF
J gene: TRBJ1-6; clone size: .; V gene: TRBV5-4; D gene: .; CDR3 length: 16; CDR3 DNA: TGTGCCAGCAGCTCGGACTTATCTTCAACAGATTCACCCCTCCACTTT; CDR3 protein: CASSSDLSSTDSPLHF
J gene: TRBJ2-5; clone size: .; V gene: TRBV6-4; D gene: TRBD1; CDR3 length: 15; CDR3 DNA: TGTGCCAGCAGTGACGCGGCAGGGGGCCAAGAGACCCAGTACTTC; CDR3 protein: CASSDAAGGQETQYF